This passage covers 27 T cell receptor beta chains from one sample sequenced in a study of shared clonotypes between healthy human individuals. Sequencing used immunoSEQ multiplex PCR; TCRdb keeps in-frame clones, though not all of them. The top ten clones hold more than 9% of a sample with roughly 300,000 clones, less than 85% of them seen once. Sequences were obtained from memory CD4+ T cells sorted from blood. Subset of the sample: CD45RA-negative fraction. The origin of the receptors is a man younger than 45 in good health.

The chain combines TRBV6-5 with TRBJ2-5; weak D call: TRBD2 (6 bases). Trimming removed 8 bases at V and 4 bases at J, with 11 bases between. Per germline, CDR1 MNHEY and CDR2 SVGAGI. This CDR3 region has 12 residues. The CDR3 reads CASGGTAETQYF. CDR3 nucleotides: TGTGCCAGCGGAGGGACGGCAGAGACCCAGTACTTC.

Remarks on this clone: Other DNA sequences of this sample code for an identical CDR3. CDR3 in DNA: TGCGCCAGCAGTGAATCCCCCGGGGAGCTGTTTTTT. Amino acids: CASSESPGELFF. The chain couples TRBV10-1 to TRBJ2-2, with D unclear. Trimming cost V 3 bases and J 6 bases, with 5 bases left between them. The CDR3 runs to 12 residues. Germline assignment: CDR1 WNHNN and CDR2 SYGVQD (reference sequence).

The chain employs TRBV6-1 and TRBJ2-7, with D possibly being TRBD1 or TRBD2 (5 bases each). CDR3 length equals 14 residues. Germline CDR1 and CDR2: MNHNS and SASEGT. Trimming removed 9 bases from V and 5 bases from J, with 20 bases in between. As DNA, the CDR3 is TGTGCCAGTACTCGGGACCCCGTATACCACGAGCAGTACTTC. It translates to CASTRDPVYHEQYF.

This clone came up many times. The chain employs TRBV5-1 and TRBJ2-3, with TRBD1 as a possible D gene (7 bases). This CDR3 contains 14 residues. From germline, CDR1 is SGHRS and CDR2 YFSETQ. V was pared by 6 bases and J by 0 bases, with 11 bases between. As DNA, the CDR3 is TGCGCCAGCAAGACAGGGACTAGCACAGATACGCAGTATTTT. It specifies CASKTGTSTDTQYF.

The DNA for the CDR3 is TGCGCCAGCAGCCAAGCTTCCAATCAGCCCCAGCATTTT. It yields the protein CASSQASNQPQHF. This chain links TRBV4-1 with TRBJ1-5; D is unresolved. This CDR3 region has 13 residues. V lost 1 base and J lost 3, with 4 bases in between. CDR1 and CDR2 from the germline V gene are MGHRA and YSYEKL.

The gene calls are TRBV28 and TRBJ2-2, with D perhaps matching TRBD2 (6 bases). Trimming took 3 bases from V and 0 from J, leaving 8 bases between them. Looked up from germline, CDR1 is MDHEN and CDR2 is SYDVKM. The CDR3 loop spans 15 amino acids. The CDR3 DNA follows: TGTGCCAGCAGTTTGGGCGGGACGAACACCGGGGAGCTGTTTTTT. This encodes CASSLGGTNTGELFF.

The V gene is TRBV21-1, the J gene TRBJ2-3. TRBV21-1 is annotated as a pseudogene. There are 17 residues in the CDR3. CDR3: CASSKALWGSVADTQYF. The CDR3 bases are TGTGCCAGCAGCAAAGCGCTTTGGGGATCCGTTGCAGATACGCAGTATTTT.

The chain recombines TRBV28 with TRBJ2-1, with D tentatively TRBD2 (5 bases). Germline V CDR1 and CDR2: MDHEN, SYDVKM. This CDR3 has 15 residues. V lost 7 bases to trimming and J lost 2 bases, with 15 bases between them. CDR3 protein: CASMRRINPYNEQFF. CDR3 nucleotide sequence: TGTGCCAGCATGAGGAGGATCAACCCCTACAATGAGCAGTTCTTC. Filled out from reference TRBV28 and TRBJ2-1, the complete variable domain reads DVKVTQSSRYLVKRTGEKVFLECVQDMDHENMFWYRQDPGLGLRLIYFSYDVKMKEKGDIPEGYSVSREKKERFSLILESASTNQTSMYLCASMRRINPYNEQFFGPGTRLTVL.

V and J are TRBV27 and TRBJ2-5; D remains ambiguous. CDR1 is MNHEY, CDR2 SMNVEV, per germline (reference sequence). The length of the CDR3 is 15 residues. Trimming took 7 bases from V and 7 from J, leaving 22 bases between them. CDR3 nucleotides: TGTGCCAGCATCTCGGACGGGCTCCAGGTGGGGACCCAGTACTTC. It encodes CASISDGLQVGTQYF.

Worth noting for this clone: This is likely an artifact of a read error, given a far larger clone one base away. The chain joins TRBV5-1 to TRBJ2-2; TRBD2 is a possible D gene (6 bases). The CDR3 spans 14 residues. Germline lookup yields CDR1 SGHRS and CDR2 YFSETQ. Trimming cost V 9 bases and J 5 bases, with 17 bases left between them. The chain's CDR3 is CANLPGLQTGELFF. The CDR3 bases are TGCGCCAACTTACCGGGACTTCAGACCGGGGAGCTGTTTTTT. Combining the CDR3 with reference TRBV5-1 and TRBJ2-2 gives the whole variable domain KAGVTQTPRYLIKTRGQQVTLSCSPISGHRSVSWYQQTPGQGLQFLFEYFSETQRNKGNFPGRFSGRQFSNSRSEMNVSTLELGDSALYLCANLPGLQTGELFFGEGSRLTVL.

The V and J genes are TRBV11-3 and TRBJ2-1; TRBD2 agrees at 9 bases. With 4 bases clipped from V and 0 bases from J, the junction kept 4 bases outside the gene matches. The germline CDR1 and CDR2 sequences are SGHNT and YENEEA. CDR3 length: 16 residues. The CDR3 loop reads CASSSYSGGSYNEQFF. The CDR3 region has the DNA TGTGCCAGCAGCTCCTATAGCGGGGGCTCCTACAATGAGCAGTTCTTC. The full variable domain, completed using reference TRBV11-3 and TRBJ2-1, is EAGVVQSPRYKIIEKKQPVAFWCNPISGHNTLYWYLQNLGQGPELLIRYENEEAVDDSQLPKDRFSAERLKGVDSTLKIQPAELGDSAVYLCASSSYSGGSYNEQFFGPGTRLTVL.

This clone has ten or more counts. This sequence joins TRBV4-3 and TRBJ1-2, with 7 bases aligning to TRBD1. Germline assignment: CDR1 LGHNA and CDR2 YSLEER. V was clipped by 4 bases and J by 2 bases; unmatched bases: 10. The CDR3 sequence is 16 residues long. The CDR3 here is CASSRDAGQTNYGYTF. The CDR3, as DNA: TGCGCCAGCAGCCGAGACGCGGGACAGACCAACTATGGCTACACCTTC.

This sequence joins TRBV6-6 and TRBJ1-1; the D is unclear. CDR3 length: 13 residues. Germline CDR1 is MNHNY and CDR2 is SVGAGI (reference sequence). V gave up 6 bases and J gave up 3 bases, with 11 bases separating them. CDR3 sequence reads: CASSLPGDTEAFF. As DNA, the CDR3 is TGTGCCAGCAGCCTTCCCGGGGACACTGAAGCTTTCTTT.

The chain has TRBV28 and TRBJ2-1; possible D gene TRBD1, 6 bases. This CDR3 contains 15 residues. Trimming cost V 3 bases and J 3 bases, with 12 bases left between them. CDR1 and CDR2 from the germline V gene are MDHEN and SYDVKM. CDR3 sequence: CASSFYRVNYNEQFF. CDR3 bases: TGTGCCAGCAGTTTCTACAGGGTGAACTACAATGAGCAGTTCTTC.

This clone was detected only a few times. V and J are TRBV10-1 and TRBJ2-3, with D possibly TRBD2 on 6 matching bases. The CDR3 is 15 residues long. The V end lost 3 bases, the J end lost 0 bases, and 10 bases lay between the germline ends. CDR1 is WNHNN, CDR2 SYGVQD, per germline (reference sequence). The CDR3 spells CASSDERASTDTQYF. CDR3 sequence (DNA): TGCGCCAGCAGTGACGAGCGGGCAAGCACAGATACGCAGTATTTT.

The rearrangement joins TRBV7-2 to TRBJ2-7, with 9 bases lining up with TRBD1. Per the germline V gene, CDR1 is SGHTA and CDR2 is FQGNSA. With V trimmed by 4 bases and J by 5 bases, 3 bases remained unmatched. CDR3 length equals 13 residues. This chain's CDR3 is CASSSGTGNEQYF. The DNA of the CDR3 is TGTGCCAGCAGCTCCGGGACAGGGAACGAGCAGTACTTC. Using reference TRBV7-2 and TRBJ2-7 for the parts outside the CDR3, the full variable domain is GAGVSQSPSNKVTEKGKDVELRCDPISGHTALYWYRQSLGQGLEFLIYFQGNSAPDKSGLPSDRFSAERTGGSVSTLTIQRTQQEDSAVYLCASSSGTGNEQYFGPGTRLTVT.

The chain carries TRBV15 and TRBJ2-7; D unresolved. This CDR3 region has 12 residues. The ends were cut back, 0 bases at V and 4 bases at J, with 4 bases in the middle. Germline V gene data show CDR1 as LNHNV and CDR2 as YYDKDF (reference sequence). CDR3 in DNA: TGTGCCACCAGCAGAGATTTGTACGAGCAGTACTTC. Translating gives CATSRDLYEQYF.

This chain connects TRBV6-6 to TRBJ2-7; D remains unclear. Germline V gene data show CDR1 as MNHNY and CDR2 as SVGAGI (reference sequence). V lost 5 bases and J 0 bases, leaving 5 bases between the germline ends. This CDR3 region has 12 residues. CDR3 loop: CASSVSSYEQYF. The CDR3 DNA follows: TGTGCCAGCAGTGTTAGCTCCTACGAGCAGTACTTC.

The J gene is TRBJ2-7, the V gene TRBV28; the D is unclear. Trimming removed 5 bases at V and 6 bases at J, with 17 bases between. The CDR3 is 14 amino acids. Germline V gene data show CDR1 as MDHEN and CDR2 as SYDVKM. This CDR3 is CASSVLGSGSEQYF. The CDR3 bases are TGTGCCAGCAGTGTTCTGGGGTCGGGCTCCGAGCAGTACTTC. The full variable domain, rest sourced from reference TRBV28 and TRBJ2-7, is DVKVTQSSRYLVKRTGEKVFLECVQDMDHENMFWYRQDPGLGLRLIYFSYDVKMKEKGDIPEGYSVSREKKERFSLILESASTNQTSMYLCASSVLGSGSEQYFGPGTRLTVT.

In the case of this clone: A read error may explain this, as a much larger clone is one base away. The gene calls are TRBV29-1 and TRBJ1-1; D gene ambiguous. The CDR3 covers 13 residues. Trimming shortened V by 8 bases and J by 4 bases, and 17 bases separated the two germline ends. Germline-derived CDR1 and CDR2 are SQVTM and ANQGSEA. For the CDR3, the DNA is TGCAGCACCCGGGTTAGGATGAGCACTGAAGCTTTCTTT. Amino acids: CSTRVRMSTEAFF. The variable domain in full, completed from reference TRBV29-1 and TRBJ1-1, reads SAVISQKPSRDICQRGTSLTIQCQVDSQVTMMFWYRQQPGQSLTLIATANQGSEATYESGFVIDKFPISRPNLTFSTLTVSNMSPEDSSIYLCSTRVRMSTEAFFGQGTRLTVV.

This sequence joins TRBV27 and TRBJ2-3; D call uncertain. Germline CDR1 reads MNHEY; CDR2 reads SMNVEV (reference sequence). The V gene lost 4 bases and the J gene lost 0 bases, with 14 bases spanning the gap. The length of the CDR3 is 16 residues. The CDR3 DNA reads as TGTGCCAGCAGTTCGTCCCCGCATACTAGCACAGATACGCAGTATTTT. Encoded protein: CASSSSPHTSTDTQYF.

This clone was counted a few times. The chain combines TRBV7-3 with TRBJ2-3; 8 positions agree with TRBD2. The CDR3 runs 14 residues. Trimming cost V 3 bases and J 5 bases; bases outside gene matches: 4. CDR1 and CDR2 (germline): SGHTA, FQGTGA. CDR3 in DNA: TGTGCCAGCAGCTTTGGGCTAGCGGGAGATACGCAGTATTTT. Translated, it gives CASSFGLAGDTQYF.

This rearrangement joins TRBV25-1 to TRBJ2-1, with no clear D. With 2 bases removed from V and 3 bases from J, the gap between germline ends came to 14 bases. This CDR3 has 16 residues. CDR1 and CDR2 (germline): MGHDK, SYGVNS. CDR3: CASSEAGFAYYNEQFF. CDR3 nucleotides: TGTGCCAGCAGTGAAGCTGGCTTTGCTTACTACAATGAGCAGTTCTTC.

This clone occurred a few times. Here the CDR3 DNA reads TGTGCCAGCAGTGACGACAGGGGGCGCGGGGCTGAAGCTTTCTTT. Residues: CASSDDRGRGAEAFF. This chain connects TRBV28 to TRBJ1-1, with TRBD1 matching over 10 bases. The J segment lost 6 bases and the V segment lost 5 bases, leaving 9 bases of the junction unmatched. The germline gives CDR1 MDHEN, CDR2 SYDVKM. The CDR3 has 15 residues.

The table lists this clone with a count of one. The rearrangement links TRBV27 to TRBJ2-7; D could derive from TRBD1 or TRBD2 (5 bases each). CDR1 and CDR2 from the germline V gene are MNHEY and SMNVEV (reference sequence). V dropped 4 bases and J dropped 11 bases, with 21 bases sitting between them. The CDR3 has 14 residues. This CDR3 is CASSSHRNLRDKYF. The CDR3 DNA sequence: TGTGCCAGCAGTTCCCACAGGAACCTCCGGGATAAGTACTTC.

The CDR3: CASSAGGGTDTQYF. Here the CDR3 DNA reads TGTGCCAGCAGTGCAGGGGGCGGGACGGATACGCAGTATTTT. This chain uses TRBV6-1 with TRBJ2-3, with TRBD1 matching over 8 bases. There are 14 residues in the CDR3. The germline V gene encodes CDR1 MNHNS and CDR2 SASEGT. V trimming: 4 bases; J trimming: 6 bases; junction bases outside the gene matches: 6.

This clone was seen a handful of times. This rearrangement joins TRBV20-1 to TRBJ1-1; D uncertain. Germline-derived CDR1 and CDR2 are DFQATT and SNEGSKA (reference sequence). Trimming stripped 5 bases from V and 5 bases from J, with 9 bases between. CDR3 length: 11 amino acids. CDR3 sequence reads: CSALGKTEAFF. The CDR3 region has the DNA TGCAGTGCTTTGGGGAAAACTGAAGCTTTCTTT.